This is a list of T cell receptor beta chains from one sample in a study of regulatory T cells in long-lasting Graves disease. TCRdb re-analysed the multiplex PCR reads in MiXCR, keeping a single row per CDR3 protein. The sample yields about 470,000 distinct CDR3 sequences, under 25% seen once. Here the sequenced sample was peripheral blood mononuclear cells (PBMCs), taken when the disease was refractory, from a patient treated with antithyroid drugs. These receptors originate from a female donor with Graves disease. Each CDR3 is given without its conserved first and last residue.

v_call | cdr3_aa
TRBV15 | ATSPFRGTEAF
TRBV6-1 | ASRFTSGHEQY
TRBV6-5 | ASSSVRQGAGSTEAF
TRBV30 | AWSWGDYEQY
TRBV5-8 | ASSKPDREYTGELF
TRBV3-1 | ASSQEPGPYEQY
TRBV10-3 | AISLGGRDGYT
TRBV20-1 | SARGGSGRVGYEQY
TRBV5-4 | ASSTQDRISGANVLT
TRBV7-2 | ASSLGGWGDAF
TRBV27 | ASSYASGHQPDYEQY
TRBV4-3 | ASSQRVLTGWNTEAF
TRBV6-1 | ASSEVAGQYGEQY
TRBV6-4 | ATLSPRQGRTYNSPLH
TRBV7-2 | ASSYIGGGETQY
TRBV19 | ASSPLGQGNLGYT
TRBV29-1 | SVALAGPYEQY
TRBV4-3 | ASSQELGVTEAF
TRBV30 | AWSLSNTGELF
TRBV27 | ASSYRVGLQPQH
TRBV5-1 | ASSAAGANTGELF
TRBV7-9 | ASSPELAELF
TRBV6-1 | ASSSTGQRYQPQH
TRBV7-9 | ASSLGRQGANPLEQY
TRBV6-1 | ASSDSRTAKNIQY
TRBV4-3 | ASSPRIDRAYEQY
TRBV20-1 | SATSGTSGRAFSDEQY